This T cell receptor beta chain stems from a study of blood T cell repertoires in COVID-19. Study in general: Italy, Spain and the United States were the sources of the convalescent and acute COVID-19 samples. T cells, B-cell-depleted T cells, or PBMCs provided the cDNA or gDNA that served as material.

The CDR3 extends over 16 amino acids. Germline V gene lookup returns CDR1 MNHEY and CDR2 SVGEGT. V shed 3 bases, J shed 1 base, and the junction held 3 bases outside the gene matches. Profiling relied on immunoSEQ multiplex PCR, and the TCRdb table lists in-frame clones only, not all of them. This sample has 55,000 to 85,000 clones, with approximately 80% found just once. Sample: peripheral blood. The chain is built from TRBV6-2 or TRBV6-3 and TRBJ2-1; TRBD2 aligns across 10 bases. This TCR derives from a woman aged 70-85 years with acute or convalescent COVID-19. The CDR3 region is CASSYTAGGSYNEQFF. CDR3 bases: TGTGCCAGCAGTTATACAGCGGGAGGGTCCTACAATGAGCAGTTCTTC.